This T cell receptor (beta chain) stems from a study of early T cells in non-severe SARS-CoV-2 infection. About the study: The chains were unpaired, and the sequenced material was bulk RNA from unsorted whole blood.

This clonotype showed up many times. Its cognate antigen is unknown. Findings of the study overall: Anti-spike CD8 responses were favored by VDJdb matching, which missed private and CD4 specificities.

The CDR3 loop spans 14 amino acids. Germline lookup yields CDR1 MGHRA and CDR2 YSYEKL. Trimming removed 0 bases at V and 9 bases at J, with 12 bases between. Individual cDNA molecules received unique molecular identifiers. In TCRdb, the 5' RACE reads were re-called with MiXCR into one record per CDR3 protein. This sample yields under 85,000 distinct CDR3 sequences, of which 9.5% to 13% are seen a single time; about 2.7% belongs to the top ten. The sequence came from an adult who was a healthcare worker with PCR-confirmed SARS-CoV-2 infection or an uninfected control (not recorded which). The V and J genes are TRBV4-1 and TRBJ2-1; the D gene is possibly TRBD2 (5 bases). The source material was whole blood. The CDR3 protein is CASSQDPGLGEQFF. As DNA, the CDR3 is TGCGCCAGCAGCCAAGACCCGGGATTGGGTGAGCAGTTCTTC.